This T cell receptor (beta chain) was retrieved from a study of T cells after yellow fever vaccination. TCRdb re-called the 5' RACE reads through MiXCR, storing one row per CDR3 protein. The data contain fewer than 500,000 distinct CDR3 sequences, roughly 20% of them seen just once; the ten biggest clones take up about 18%. V gave up 0 bases and J gave up 1 base, with 7 bases separating them. Germline CDR1 SGHRS, CDR2 YFSETQ. There are 15 residues in the CDR3. V is TRBV5-1 and J is TRBJ2-2, with D hard to call. The input for sequencing was PBMCs, taken before the yellow fever booster vaccination. The sequence came from a man younger than 30 who received the YFV17D yellow fever vaccine. CDR3 in amino acids: CASSLAFGNTGELFF. CDR3 DNA: TGCGCCAGCAGCTTGGCCTTTGGGAACACCGGGGAGCTGTTTTTT. The whole variable domain, filled in from reference TRBV5-1 and TRBJ2-2, reads KAGVTQTPRYLIKTRGQQVTLSCSPISGHRSVSWYQQTPGQGLQFLFEYFSETQRNKGNFPGRFSGRQFSNSRSEMNVSTLELGDSALYLCASSLAFGNTGELFFGEGSRLTVL.